The sequence of this TCR beta chain was determined in a study of blood T cell repertoires in COVID-19. Seattle enrolled patients during active infection and tracked them longitudinally. This CDR3 has 16 residues. Germline CDR1 SNHLY, CDR2 FYNNEI. Deletions cut 6 bases from V and 2 bases from J, with 18 bases between. In the original processing: From reference gene primer amplification, estimates of nucleated cell counts were derived. Clones were read by immunoSEQ multiplex PCR, and TCRdb kept only the in-frame ones, dropping some. The DNA gave D and trimming, while V, J and clone size come from that table. This sample has 200,000 to 250,000 clones, with more than 85% found just once.

The sample taken for sequencing was peripheral blood. The V and J genes are TRBV2 and TRBJ2-3; TRBD2 is a possible D gene (5 bases). The receptor comes from a woman aged 50 to 60 with COVID-19, enrolled during active disease. The CDR3 reads CASRDSASLTTDTQYF. CDR3 nucleotide sequence: TGTGCCAGCAGGGACTCAGCCAGCCTGACCACAGATACGCAGTATTTT.